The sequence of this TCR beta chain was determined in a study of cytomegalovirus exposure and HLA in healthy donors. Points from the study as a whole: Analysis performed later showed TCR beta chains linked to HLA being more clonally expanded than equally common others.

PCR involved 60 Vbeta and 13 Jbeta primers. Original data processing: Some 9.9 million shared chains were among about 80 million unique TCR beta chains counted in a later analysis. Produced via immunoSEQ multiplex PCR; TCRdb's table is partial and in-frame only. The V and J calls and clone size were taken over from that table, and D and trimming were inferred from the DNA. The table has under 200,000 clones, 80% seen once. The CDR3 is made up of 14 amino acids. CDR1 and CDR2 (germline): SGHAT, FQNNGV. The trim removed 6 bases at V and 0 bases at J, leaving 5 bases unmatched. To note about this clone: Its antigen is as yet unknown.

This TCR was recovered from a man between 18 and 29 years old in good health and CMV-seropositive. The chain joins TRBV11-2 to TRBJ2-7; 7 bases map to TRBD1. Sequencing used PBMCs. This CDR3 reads CASRRDRLSYEQYF. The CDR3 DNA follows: TGTGCCAGCAGACGGGACAGACTCTCCTACGAGCAGTACTTC.